A selection of T cell receptor beta chains follows, all from one sample in a study of blood T cell repertoires in COVID-19. Assay: immunoSEQ multiplex PCR; the TCRdb copy retains only in-frame clones and omits some. Of 170,000 or so clones listed, approximately 86% are singletons. Material: peripheral blood. The source of these receptors is a man in his sixties with COVID-19, enrolled during active disease. CDR3s include the opening cysteine and the closing phenylalanine or tryptophan. D genes are given only for firm matches. Clone size appears in some rows only: once, few, many, or a class for an expanded clone.

D,V,J,size,CDR3,DNA
-,TRBV10-3,TRBJ1-1,-,CAISTQGAEAFF,TGTGCCATCAGTACGCAGGGTGCTGAAGCTTTCTTT
TRBD1,TRBV30,TRBJ1-1,-,CAWSAGTGYEAFF,TGTGCCTGGAGCGCCGGGACAGGATATGAAGCTTTCTTT
TRBD1,TRBV5-1,TRBJ2-7,once,CASSFGQGYYEQYF,TGCGCCAGCAGCTTCGGACAGGGCTACTACGAGCAGTACTTC
-,TRBV7-7,TRBJ2-5,few,CASSPRGAVQETQYF,TGTGCTAGCAGCCCCCGTGGAGCGGTACAAGAGACCCAGTACTTC
-,TRBV4-1,TRBJ2-5,few,CASSQETQAQETQYF,TGCGCCAGCAGCCAAGAAACACAGGCCCAAGAGACCCAGTACTTC
TRBD1,TRBV7-2,TRBJ2-7,-,CVSSIETGAAYEQYF,TGTGTCAGCAGCATAGAGACAGGGGCGGCCTACGAGCAGTACTTC
-,TRBV7-3,TRBJ2-7,once,CASSLKVGAGVAYEQYF,TGTGCCAGCAGCTTAAAGGTCGGGGCAGGGGTAGCCTACGAGCAGTACTTC
-,TRBV3-1/TRBV3-2,TRBJ2-7,-,CASSQDSRGSGEQYF,TGTGCCAGCAGCCAAGATTCCCGGGGATCAGGCGAGCAGTACTTC
TRBD1,TRBV28,TRBJ2-2,-,CASSPTTLTGTGDTGELFF,TGTGCCAGCAGTCCCACAACGTTGACCGGGACAGGGGACACCGGGGAGCTGTTTTTT
-,TRBV28,TRBJ2-7,once,CASSLGTRSSYEQYF,TGTGCCAGCAGTTTAGGGACTCGGAGCTCCTACGAGCAGTACTTC
-,TRBV25-1,TRBJ2-7,few,CASRILQGVGHEQYF,TGTGCCAGCAGGATATTACAGGGTGTCGGTCACGAGCAGTACTTC
TRBD1,TRBV5-5,TRBJ1-5,once,CASGGQGGNQPQHF,TGTGCCAGCGGTGGACAGGGAGGCAATCAGCCCCAGCATTTT
TRBD1,TRBV18,TRBJ2-7,-,CASSPGQGAREQYF,TGTGCCAGCTCACCAGGACAGGGGGCGAGGGAGCAGTACTTC
-,TRBV7-2,TRBJ2-7,-,CASSPLGPEHEQYF,TGTGCCAGCAGCCCACTGGGGCCGGAACACGAGCAGTACTTC
TRBD1,TRBV7-8,TRBJ1-2,-,CASSSRDRGDYGYTF,TGTGCCAGCAGCTCCCGGGACAGGGGAGACTATGGCTACACCTTC
-,TRBV7-9,TRBJ1-3,few,CASSLAQPRSGNTIYF,TGTGCCAGCAGCTTAGCACAGCCCCGCTCTGGAAACACCATATATTTT
-,TRBV18,TRBJ1-1,-,CASRQVPLMNTEAFF,TGTGCCAGCCGACAGGTTCCCCTAATGAACACTGAAGCTTTCTTT
TRBD1,TRBV24-1,TRBJ1-4,-,CATSDSGQSPLGEKLFF,TGTGCCACCAGTGATTCGGGACAGTCGCCGTTGGGGGAAAAACTGTTTTTT
TRBD1,TRBV23-1,TRBJ1-5,-,CASSPRRQGPPRNQPQHF,TGCGCCAGCAGTCCGAGAAGACAGGGGCCCCCCAGGAATCAGCCCCAGCATTTT
-,TRBV11-3,TRBJ2-1,-,CASSSSEGNEQFF,TGTGCCAGCAGTTCGTCGGAGGGCAATGAGCAGTTCTTC
-,TRBV7-8,TRBJ1-1,-,CASSPPGVGHTEAFF,TGTGCCAGCAGCCCGCCCGGGGTAGGTCACACTGAAGCTTTCTTT
TRBD1,TRBV6-2/TRBV6-3,TRBJ2-5,-,CASSSLGQALETQYF,TGTGCCAGCAGTTCTCTCGGACAGGCTTTGGAGACCCAGTACTTC
TRBD2,TRBV11-2,TRBJ2-2,-,CASSPRTSGPRDTGELFF,TGTGCCAGCAGCCCCCGGACTAGCGGGCCGCGAGACACCGGGGAGCTGTTTTTT
TRBD1,TRBV28,TRBJ1-2,-,CASVDRGYGYTF,TGTGCCAGCGTGGACAGGGGATATGGCTACACCTTC
-,TRBV19,TRBJ1-4,-,CASSSGFATNEKLFF,TGTGCCAGTAGTTCAGGGTTCGCAACTAATGAAAAACTGTTTTTT
TRBD2,TRBV27,TRBJ2-7,-,CASGLAGIYEQYF,TGTGCCAGCGGACTAGCGGGAATCTACGAGCAGTACTTC
TRBD2,TRBV5-4,TRBJ2-5,-,CASSVSGWETQYF,TGTGCCAGCAGCGTTAGCGGGTGGGAGACCCAGTACTTC
TRBD1,TRBV18,TRBJ1-5,-,CASSYQEGARNQPQHF,TGTGCCAGCTCATATCAAGAGGGGGCTCGCAATCAGCCCCAGCATTTT
-,TRBV7-9,TRBJ2-7,-,CASSLGDYEQYF,TGTGCCAGCAGCTTAGGAGATTACGAGCAGTACTTC
-,TRBV20-1,TRBJ1-1,-,CSASRGSEAFF,TGCAGTGCCAGTAGAGGGTCTGAAGCTTTCTTT
-,TRBV7-7,TRBJ1-1,-,CASSPRLGTEAFF,TGTGCTAGCAGCCCGCGGTTGGGCACTGAAGCTTTCTTT
-,TRBV5-1,TRBJ2-5,-,CASRLQTDAETQYF,TGCGCCAGCAGATTACAGACAGACGCAGAGACCCAGTACTTC
TRBD1,TRBV10-3,TRBJ2-7,once,CAIKGTDYEQYF,TGTGCCATCAAGGGGACAGACTACGAGCAGTACTTC
-,TRBV7-9,TRBJ2-7,-,CASSLAGAGTYEQYF,TGTGCCAGCAGCTTAGCGGGGGCAGGAACCTACGAGCAGTACTTC
-,TRBV10-3,TRBJ1-4,-,CAISESSAGKEKLFF,TGTGCCATCAGTGAGTCGTCGGCAGGGAAGGAAAAACTGTTTTTT
-,TRBV18,TRBJ1-3,-,CASSLDSSGNTIYF,TGTGCCAGCTCCCTGGACAGCTCTGGAAACACCATATATTTT